The 15 T cell receptor beta chains below come from one sample, sequenced in a study of beta chain features in type 1 diabetes. Findings of the study overall: Researchers report that Type 1 diabetes patients had moderately but significantly shorter TCRB CDR3s across all four CD4+ subsets.

Since all of the isolated RNA was reverse transcribed, expressed TCRB transcripts were what got sequenced. Libraries were prepared by immunoSEQ multiplex PCR; TCRdb keeps only in-frame clonotypes and omits some of them. The data hold around 250,000 clones, with roughly 21% observed a single time. No antigen has been assigned to these receptors. The sample taken for sequencing was naive CD4+ T cells from blood. These receptors all stem from a woman in her 40s with type 1 diabetes.

The DNA for the CDR3 is TGCAGCGTTGAAGTGGCGGGCAGCGGCTACACCTTC. It is translated as CSVEVAGSGYTF. The chain joins TRBV29-1 to TRBJ1-2; no clear D. V shed 1 base and J shed 8 bases, with 11 bases lying between them. Germline V CDR1 and CDR2: SQVTM, ANQGSEA. CDR3 length: 12 residues.

The CDR3 reads CASSPMEGPYSNQPQHF. CDR3 bases: TGTGCCAGCAGCCCTATGGAGGGGCCCTATAGCAATCAGCCCCAGCATTTT. This sequence joins TRBV4-2 and TRBJ1-5; D possibly corresponds to TRBD1 (5 bases). Trimming took off 4 bases at V and 0 bases at J, with 16 bases between the two ends. Per the germline V gene, CDR1 is LGHNA and CDR2 is YNFKEQ. This CDR3 comprises 17 residues.

The chain uses TRBV25-1 and TRBJ2-3; 12 bases match TRBD2. CDR1 is MGHDK and CDR2 is SYGVNS in the germline V gene. Trimming at V came to 3 bases and at J to 5 bases, leaving 3 bases not matched to a gene. CDR3 length equals 15 residues. The CDR3 DNA is TGTGCCAGCAGTGACACGACTAGCGGGGGAGATACGCAGTATTTT. Its translation is CASSDTTSGGDTQYF.

This clone appeared a few times. J is TRBJ2-5 and V is TRBV7-6; tentative D call: TRBD1 (5 bases). The CDR3 is 16 residues long. Trimming cost V 1 base and J 5 bases, with 17 bases left between them. Germline V gene data show CDR1 as SGHVS and CDR2 as FNYEAQ. The CDR3 reads CASSLDSGALRETQYF. In DNA, the CDR3 is TGTGCCAGCAGCTTAGATTCTGGGGCCCTCCGGGAGACCCAGTACTTC.

This clone was observed a few times. Other DNA sequences within the sample encode an identical CDR3. CDR3: CASSLGQGGETQYF. The DNA for the CDR3 is TGCGCCAGCAGCCTGGGACAGGGAGGCGAGACCCAGTACTTC. The rearrangement joins TRBV5-1 to TRBJ2-5, with TRBD1 matching 9 bases. This CDR3 spans 14 amino acids. V lost 4 bases, J lost 5 bases, and 6 bases stayed unmatched. CDR1 is SGHRS, CDR2 YFSETQ, per germline.

This clone was observed a handful of times. The V call is TRBV7-2, the J call TRBJ2-7; possibly TRBD2 for D (7 bases). Trimming removed 5 bases from V and 4 bases from J, with 15 bases in between. Germline V gives CDR1 SGHTA, CDR2 FQGNSA. The CDR3 sequence is 14 residues long. The CDR3 DNA reads TGTGCCAGCAGCCTCCAGGGGAGGGCATACGAGCAGTACTTC. It translates to CASSLQGRAYEQYF.

The genes are TRBV30 and TRBJ2-1, with D perhaps matching TRBD1 (5 bases). Trimming stripped 2 bases from V and 3 bases from J, with 11 bases between. The length of the CDR3 is 14 residues. Germline V gives CDR1 GTSNPN, CDR2 SVGIG (reference sequence). CDR3 loop: CAWSLTGNYNEQFF. The CDR3 region has the DNA TGTGCCTGGAGTCTTACAGGCAACTACAATGAGCAGTTCTTC.

This clone was counted between two and nine times. The chain couples TRBV9 to TRBJ2-7, with 7 bases lining up with TRBD2. From germline, CDR1 is SGDLS and CDR2 YYNGEE. After removal of 0 bases from V and 6 bases from J, the junction contained 3 bases not matched to a gene. The CDR3 spans 13 residues. The DNA for the CDR3 is TGTGCCAGCAGCGTAGTCACGGGAGGCGAGCAGTACTTC. Translated, it gives CASSVVTGGEQYF. Full variable domain (remainder filled in from reference TRBV9 and TRBJ2-7): DSGVTQTPKHLITATGQRVTLRCSPRSGDLSVYWYQQSLDQGLQFLIQYYNGEERAKGNILERFSAQQFPDLHSELNLSSLELGDSALYFCASSVVTGGEQYFGPGTRLTVT.

This clone was observed a few times. DNA of the CDR3: TGTGCCAGCAGTTCCCAGGGGGGCAGGGGAACAGATACGCAGTATTTT. It yields the protein CASSSQGGRGTDTQYF. The chain recombines TRBV27 with TRBJ2-3; perhaps TRBD1 as D (7 bases). The CDR3 length is 16 residues. V lost 4 bases to trimming and J lost 3 bases, with 17 bases between them. Germline-derived CDR1 and CDR2 are MNHEY and SMNVEV (reference sequence).

The V gene is TRBV5-1, the J gene TRBJ1-2; 8 nucleotides agree with TRBD1. Germline V gene lookup returns CDR1 SGHRS and CDR2 YFSETQ. The ends lost 0 bases at V and 3 bases at J; junction bases unmatched: 7. The CDR3 is 16 amino acids. The CDR3 sequence is CASSLGTGTSDYGYTF. In DNA form, the CDR3 reads TGCGCCAGCAGCTTGGGGACAGGGACCTCTGACTATGGCTACACCTTC.

The rearrangement uses TRBV7-3 and TRBJ2-1, with TRBD2 matching 7 bases. There are 14 residues in the CDR3. Germline-derived CDR1 and CDR2 are SGHTA and FQGTGA. With V trimmed by 4 bases and J by 5 bases, 5 bases remained unmatched. CDR3 amino acids: CASSSGLHNNEQFF. CDR3 in DNA: TGTGCCAGCAGCTCGGGACTACATAACAATGAGCAGTTCTTC.

This clone was seen more than once but under ten times. The chain couples TRBV11-2 to TRBJ2-5; TRBD2 agrees at 10 bases. J gave up 4 bases and V 3 bases, and 8 bases lay outside the gene matches. The CDR3 covers 16 residues. Germline V lookup: CDR1 SGHAT, CDR2 FQNNGV. Here the CDR3 DNA reads TGTGCCAGCAGCTTCGGGCTAGCGGGAGTTCGAGAGACCCAGTACTTC. The encoded protein is CASSFGLAGVRETQYF.

The J gene is TRBJ2-7, the V gene TRBV14; possible D gene TRBD2, 6 bases. Looked up from germline, CDR1 is SGHDN and CDR2 is FVKESK. The CDR3 is 15 amino acids. Trimming pared 4 bases from V and 6 bases from J, leaving 19 bases between. CDR3 in amino acids: CASSLPRRRGGEQYF. For the CDR3, the DNA is TGTGCCAGCAGCCTTCCGAGGAGGAGGGGCGGCGAGCAGTACTTC.

The rearrangement links TRBV28 to TRBJ1-2; D might be TRBD1 (6 bases). The germline gives CDR1 MDHEN, CDR2 SYDVKM. The CDR3 totals 14 residues. The V gene lost 1 base and the J gene lost 12 bases, with 18 bases spanning the gap. Written as DNA, the CDR3 is TGTGCCAGCAGTTTATCGGGGACAAGTCGAACCGACACCTTC. This translates into CASSLSGTSRTDTF.

J is TRBJ1-5 and V is TRBV19; D remains unclear. Germline assignment: CDR1 LNHDA and CDR2 SQIVND (reference sequence). Trimming left V 7 bases short and J 5 bases short, with 18 bases between. CDR3 size: 15 residues. Written as DNA, the CDR3 is TGTGCCAGTACCGCGGGAAGTGTAACCCATCAGCCCCAGCATTTT. Protein: CASTAGSVTHQPQHF. Together with reference TRBV19 and TRBJ1-5, the CDR3 gives the full variable domain: DGGITQSPKYLFRKEGQNVTLSCEQNLNHDAMYWYRQDPGQGLRLIYYSQIVNDFQKGDIAEGYSVSREKKESFPLTVTSAQKNPTAFYLCASTAGSVTHQPQHFGDGTRLSIL.